This entry concerns a single T cell receptor (beta chain). Sequence at one end of the junction differs from germline and may be a read error. This entry comes from a study of tumor-infiltrating lymphocytes in primary liver carcinoma. From roughly 0.45 ug total RNA, TCR beta cDNA was generated with a primer in the constant region. Generation of the TCR beta libraries relied on three nested multiplex PCR rounds using slightly modified ARM-PCR. TCRdb redid the calling of the multiplex PCR reads with MiXCR, one entry per CDR3 protein. Among approximately 190,000 distinct CDR3 sequences, around four fifths were seen once, and the ten largest hold roughly 18%. Both RNA and DNA were isolated together from around 20-30 mg of bulk tissue that had not been sorted. Surgery removed the patients' primary liver carcinoma. Chronic HBV infection, which was untreated, was present in the patients. Sampling of every tumor involved five separate regions. These included the tumor centre.

The TCR was taken from a man aged 35 to 55 with primary liver carcinoma and hepatitis B virus infection. Sequences were obtained from tumor tissue from primary liver carcinoma.

The CDR3 region is CASSQELIGVGGYTF. The CDR3, as DNA: TGTGCCAGCAGCCAGGAACTAATCGGGGTGGGCGGCTATACCTTC. J is TRBJ1-2 and V is TRBV4-2; D remains ambiguous. This CDR3 is built from 15 residues. Germline loops: CDR1 LGHNA, CDR2 YNFKEQ.